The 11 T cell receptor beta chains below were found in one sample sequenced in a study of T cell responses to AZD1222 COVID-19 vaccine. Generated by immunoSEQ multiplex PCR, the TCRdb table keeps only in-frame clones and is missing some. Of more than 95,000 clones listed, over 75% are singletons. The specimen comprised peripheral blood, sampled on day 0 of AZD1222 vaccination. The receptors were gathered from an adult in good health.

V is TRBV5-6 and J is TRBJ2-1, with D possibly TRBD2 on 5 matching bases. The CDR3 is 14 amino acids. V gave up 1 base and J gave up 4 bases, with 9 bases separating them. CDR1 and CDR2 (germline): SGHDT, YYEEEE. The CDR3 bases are TGTGCCAGCAGCTTGAGTGGGGAGTACAATGAGCAGTTCTTC. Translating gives CASSLSGEYNEQFF.

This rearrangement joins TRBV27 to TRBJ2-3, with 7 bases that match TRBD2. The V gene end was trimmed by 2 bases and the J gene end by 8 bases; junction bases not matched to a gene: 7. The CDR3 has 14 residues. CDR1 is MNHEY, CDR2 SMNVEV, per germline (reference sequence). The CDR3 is CASSLVEAGPTQYF. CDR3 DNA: TGTGCCAGCAGTTTAGTCGAAGCGGGACCTACGCAGTATTTT.

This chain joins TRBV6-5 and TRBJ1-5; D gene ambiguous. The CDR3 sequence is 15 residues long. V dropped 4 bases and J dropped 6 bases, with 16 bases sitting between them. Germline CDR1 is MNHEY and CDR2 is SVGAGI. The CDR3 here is CASSSDSVLGQPQHF. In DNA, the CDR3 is TGTGCCAGCAGTTCTGATTCGGTTCTGGGTCAGCCCCAGCATTTT.

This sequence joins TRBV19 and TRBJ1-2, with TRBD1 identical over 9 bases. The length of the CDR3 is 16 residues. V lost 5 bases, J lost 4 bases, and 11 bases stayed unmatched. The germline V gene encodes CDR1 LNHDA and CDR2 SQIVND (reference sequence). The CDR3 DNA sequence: TGTGCCAGTAGTGTACGGACAGGGGAAGCTGGCTATGGCTACACCTTC. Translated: CASSVRTGEAGYGYTF. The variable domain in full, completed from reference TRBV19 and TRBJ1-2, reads DGGITQSPKYLFRKEGQNVTLSCEQNLNHDAMYWYRQDPGQGLRLIYYSQIVNDFQKGDIAEGYSVSREKKESFPLTVTSAQKNPTAFYLCASSVRTGEAGYGYTFGSGTRLTVV.

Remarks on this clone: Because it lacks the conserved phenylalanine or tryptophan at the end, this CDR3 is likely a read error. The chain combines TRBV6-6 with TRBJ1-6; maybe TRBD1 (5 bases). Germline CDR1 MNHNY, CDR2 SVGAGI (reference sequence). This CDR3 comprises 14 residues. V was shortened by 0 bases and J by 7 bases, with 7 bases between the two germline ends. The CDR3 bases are TGTGCCAGCAGTTACTCAGGGGAAAATTCACCCCTCCACCTT. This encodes CASSYSGENSPLHL.

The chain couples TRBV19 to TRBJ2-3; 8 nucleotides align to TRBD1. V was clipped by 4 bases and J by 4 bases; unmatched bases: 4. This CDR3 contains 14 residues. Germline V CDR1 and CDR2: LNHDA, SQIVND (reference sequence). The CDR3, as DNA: TGTGCCAGTAGTACCTGGACAGGGCCAGATACGCAGTATTTT. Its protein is CASSTWTGPDTQYF.

For the CDR3, the DNA is TGTGCCAGCAGAGCCCTTGGATATAATTCACCCCTCCACTTT. This gives the protein CASRALGYNSPLHF. The chain employs TRBV2 and TRBJ1-6; D is ambiguous. The CDR3 consists of 14 residues. V was clipped by 6 bases and J by 4 bases, with 10 bases between them. The germline V gene has CDR1 SNHLY and CDR2 FYNNEI.

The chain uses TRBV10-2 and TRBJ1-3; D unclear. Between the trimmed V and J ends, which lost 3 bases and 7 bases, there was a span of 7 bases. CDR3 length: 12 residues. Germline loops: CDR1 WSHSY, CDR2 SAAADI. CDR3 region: CASSDKGNTIYF. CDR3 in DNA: TGCGCCAGCAGTGATAAAGGGAACACCATATATTTT.

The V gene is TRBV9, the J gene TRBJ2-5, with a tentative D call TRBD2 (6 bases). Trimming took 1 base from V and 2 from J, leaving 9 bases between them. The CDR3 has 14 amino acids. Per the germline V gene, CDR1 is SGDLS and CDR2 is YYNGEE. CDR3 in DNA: TGTGCCAGCAGCGTACATGGGGGGCAAGAGACCCAGTACTTC. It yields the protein CASSVHGGQETQYF.

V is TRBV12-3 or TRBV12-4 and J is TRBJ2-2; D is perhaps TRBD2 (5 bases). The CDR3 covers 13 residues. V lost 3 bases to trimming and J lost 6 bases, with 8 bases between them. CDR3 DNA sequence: TGTGCCAGCAGTTTTGAGGGAGCCGGGGAGCTGTTTTTT. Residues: CASSFEGAGELFF.

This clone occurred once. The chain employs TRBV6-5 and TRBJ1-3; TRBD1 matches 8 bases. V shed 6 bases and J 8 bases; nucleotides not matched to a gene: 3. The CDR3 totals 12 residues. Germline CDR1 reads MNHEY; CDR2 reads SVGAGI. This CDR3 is CASRDRAYTIYF. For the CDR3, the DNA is TGTGCCAGCAGGGACAGGGCTTACACCATATATTTT.